This T cell receptor (beta chain) was sequenced for a study of patients and donors after allogeneic stem cell transplantation. Each CDR3 protein is one row after TCRdb ran MiXCR on the RT-PCR reads. The sample has 150,000 to 250,000 distinct CDR3 sequences, roughly 40% seen once. V shed 0 bases and J shed 14 bases, with 8 bases lying between them. Germline CDR1 and CDR2: SGHAT and FQNNGV. The length of the CDR3 is 11 residues. This chain connects TRBV11-2 to TRBJ2-1; D ambiguous. This TCR came from a human donor who was either an allogeneic HSCT recipient or a stem cell or donor lymphocyte infusion donor (not recorded which). It is not recorded whose cells these are; they may come from a transplant donor. Material for sequencing was blood, either unsorted or a sorted T cell fraction (not recorded which). CDR3 nucleotides: TGTGCCAGCAGCTTAGAAGACTCAAAGTTCTTC. It yields the protein CASSLEDSKFF.